The rows below give T cell receptor beta chains drawn from one sample of a study of blood T cell repertoires in COVID-19. Sequenced by immunoSEQ multiplex PCR; TCRdb stores in-frame clones only, minus some. The sample has around 140,000 clones, 70% to 90% seen once. Material for sequencing was PBMCs or T cells enriched from blood (not recorded which). These receptors were obtained from a woman between 50 and 59 years old with acute COVID-19. Each CDR3 is given with its conserved first and last residue. D genes are given only for firm matches. Part of the rows lack a size; the others show once, few, many or a class for expanded clones.

>.|TRBV4-2|.|TRBJ1-2
TGTGCCAGCAGCCTCGGCGGGGGCCGGGTTGACTATGGCTACACCTTC
CASSLGGGRVDYGYTF
>.|TRBV14|.|TRBJ2-7
TGTGCCAGCAGCCAACCCGGGACACCCTCCTACGAGCAGTACTTC
CASSQPGTPSYEQYF
>TRBD1|TRBV18|.|TRBJ2-7
TGTGCCAGCTCACCACCGGGACAGCCCTCCTACGAGCAGTACTTC
CASSPPGQPSYEQYF
>TRBD1|TRBV5-6|.|TRBJ1-5
TGTGCCACCGGACAGGGCAATCAGCCCCAGCATTTT
CATGQGNQPQHF
>.|TRBV15|.|TRBJ2-7
TGTGCCACCAGCAGAGATCAGAACAGCCTACCCTACGAGCAGTACTTC
CATSRDQNSLPYEQYF
>.|TRBV2|once|TRBJ2-5
TGTGCCAGCACCTTCCGTTGGGGAGGACAAGAGACCCAGTACTTC
CASTFRWGGQETQYF
>.|TRBV28|.|TRBJ2-5
TGTGCCAGCAGTTTTCGGGGAGCCACACAAGAGACCCAGTACTTC
CASSFRGATQETQYF
>.|TRBV3-1/TRBV3-2|once|TRBJ1-6
TGTGCCAGCAGCCAAGTCGAGCGTATGACCCTCCACTTT
CASSQVERMTLHF
>TRBD1|TRBV15|once|TRBJ2-1
TGTGCCACCAGCTCCGACAGGGGGTTGGACAATGAGCAGTTCTTC
CATSSDRGLDNEQFF
>.|TRBV4-1|.|TRBJ1-1
TGCGCCAGCAGCCAAGTCCAATACACTGAAGCTTTCTTT
CASSQVQYTEAFF
>TRBD2|TRBV2|once|TRBJ2-5
TGTGCCAGCAGCCAAGGACTAGCGGGAGAAGAGACCCAGTACTTC
CASSQGLAGEETQYF
>TRBD2|TRBV2|.|TRBJ2-1
TGTGCCAGCAGGAGCGGGAGCTCCTACAATGAGCAGTTCTTC
CASRSGSSYNEQFF
>TRBD2|TRBV5-8|.|TRBJ2-2
TGTGCACTGGGACTAGCGAACACCGGGGAGCTGTTTTTT
CALGLANTGELFF
>.|TRBV29-1|.|TRBJ1-2
TGCAGCGCCGGAGGGCAACGGGGCTACACCTTC
CSAGGQRGYTF
>.|TRBV30|.|TRBJ2-7
TGTGCCTGGAGTGGACTTACCTACGAGCAGTACTTC
CAWSGLTYEQYF
>.|TRBV4-2|.|TRBJ2-7
TGTGCCAGCAGCCAAGCCCCGGTGCCGCCCCACGAGCAGTACTTC
CASSQAPVPPHEQYF
>.|TRBV6-1|.|TRBJ1-4
TGTGCCAGCAGTGAAGAGCGGGGCGTCGGCAATGAAAAACTGTTTTTT
CASSEERGVGNEKLFF
>TRBD1|TRBV3-1/TRBV3-2|.|TRBJ1-5
TGTGCCAGTTCACAGGGGGGCAATCAGCCCCAGCATTTT
CASSQGGNQPQHF
>TRBD1|TRBV5-5|.|TRBJ1-1
TGTGCCAGCAGCGCAGGAACGATTACAGGGGGAGCTGAAGCTTTCTTT
CASSAGTITGGAEAFF
>TRBD2|TRBV27|once|TRBJ2-1
TGTGCCAGCTCGGACGCGGGAGATAATGAGCAGTTCTTC
CASSDAGDNEQFF
>TRBD1|TRBV10-2|.|TRBJ2-7
TGCGCCAGCAGTGCGGGACAGATATTCTACGAGCAGTACTTC
CASSAGQIFYEQYF
>TRBD2|TRBV28|.|TRBJ2-5
TGTGCCAGCAGTTCTAGCGGGACTGTGGAGACCCAGTACTTC
CASSSSGTVETQYF
>TRBD2|TRBV27|once|TRBJ2-5
TGTGCCAGCAGTCTCCGCAGGGAGGGGACCCAGTACTTC
CASSLRREGTQYF
>.|TRBV2|.|TRBJ1-4
TGTGCCAGCAGTGAAGATCCAGCGGCATCACCTGCAACTAATGAAAAACTGTTTTTT
CASSEDPAASPATNEKLFF
>TRBD2|TRBV10-3|.|TRBJ2-5
TGTGCCATCAGTGAGGATCTAGCGGACCAAGAGACCCAGTACTTC
CAISEDLADQETQYF
>TRBD1|TRBV9|.|TRBJ2-2
TGTGCCAGCAGCGTAGCAGGGACAGGGCACACCGGGGAGCTGTTTTTT
CASSVAGTGHTGELFF
>TRBD1|TRBV5-1|.|TRBJ2-7
TGCGCCAGCAGTTCCACCGGACAGGGATACGAGCAGTACTTC
CASSSTGQGYEQYF